These T cell receptor beta chains were read from a single sample in a study of cytomegalovirus exposure and HLA in healthy donors. Sequenced by immunoSEQ multiplex PCR; TCRdb stores in-frame clones only, minus some. The table lists about 52,000 clones. Sequencing was carried out using PBMCs. These receptors were collected from a woman aged 55-69 years in good health and CMV-seropositive. Each CDR3 is given with its conserved first and last residue. A D gene is named only where the DNA matches it firmly. Rows may omit the clone size; those that give it use once, few, many or a size class.

D gene	clone size	J gene	V gene	CDR3 protein	CDR3 DNA
.	.	TRBJ2-2	TRBV2	CASSEWSAGELFF	TGTGCCAGCAGTGAATGGTCGGCCGGGGAGCTGTTTTTT
.	.	TRBJ1-5	TRBV15	CATSRDGNFIGGNQPQHF	TGTGCCACCAGCAGAGATGGTAATTTTATAGGGGGCAATCAGCCCCAGCATTTT
.	.	TRBJ2-3	TRBV4-2	CASSQDPGTDTQYF	TGTGCCAGCAGCCAAGATCCCGGCACAGATACGCAGTATTTT
TRBD1	.	TRBJ2-7	TRBV19	CASTADRSAYEQYF	TGTGCCAGTACCGCGGACAGGAGCGCCTACGAGCAGTACTTC
.	.	TRBJ2-5	TRBV7-7	CASSLGNSATQYF	TGTGCTAGCAGCTTAGGCAATAGCGCGACCCAGTACTTC
.	.	TRBJ1-5	TRBV18	CASSRNGAGEPQHF	TGTGCCAGCTCAAGAAATGGGGCTGGGGAGCCCCAGCATTTT
.	.	TRBJ2-2	TRBV25-1	CASRLGQINTGELFF	TGTGCCAGCAGGTTGGGCCAGATAAACACCGGGGAGCTGTTTTTT
.	.	TRBJ2-7	TRBV7-9	CASSLDKKRTYEQYF	TGTGCCAGCAGCTTAGATAAAAAGAGAACCTACGAGCAGTACTTC
TRBD1	.	TRBJ2-7	TRBV19	CASSPDRAPRSDEQYF	TGTGCCAGTAGTCCAGACAGGGCTCCTCGCTCGGACGAGCAGTACTTC
TRBD1	.	TRBJ2-7	TRBV6-1	CASARTGSSYEQYF	TGTGCCAGCGCTAGGACAGGGAGCTCCTACGAGCAGTACTTC
.	.	TRBJ2-6	TRBV7-2	CASSSQGMAGANVLTF	TGTGCCAGCAGCTCACAGGGTATGGCTGGGGCCAACGTCCTGACTTTC
TRBD1	.	TRBJ2-7	TRBV9	CLAPTGTGENEQYF	TGTCTCGCGCCAACCGGGACAGGGGAAAACGAGCAGTACTTC
TRBD2	.	TRBJ2-1	TRBV9	CASSVGGGLAGWVQFF	TGTGCCAGCAGCGTAGGTGGGGGACTAGCGGGGTGGGTGCAGTTCTTC
.	.	TRBJ1-6	TRBV18	CASAPGDNGYNSPLHF	TGTGCCAGCGCACCCGGGGACAATGGGTATAATTCACCCCTCCACTTT
.	.	TRBJ2-6	TRBV7-9	CASTSGGGGANVLTF	TGTGCCAGCACCTCCGGGGGTGGTGGGGCCAACGTCCTGACTTTC
.	.	TRBJ2-2	TRBV10-3	CAISDGRGTTGELFF	TGTGCCATCAGTGATGGTAGGGGAACCACCGGGGAGCTGTTTTTT
TRBD1	.	TRBJ2-1	TRBV5-4	CASSYDRANEQFF	TGTGCCAGCAGCTACGACAGGGCTAATGAGCAGTTCTTC
.	.	TRBJ2-7	TRBV5-5	CASSLEGGATYEQYF	TGTGCCAGCAGCTTGGAAGGTGGGGCCACCTACGAGCAGTACTTC
.	.	TRBJ2-7	TRBV7-9	CASSLGTPSLSSSYEQYF	TGTGCCAGCAGTCTTGGGACACCTAGCCTCTCTTCTTCCTACGAGCAGTACTTC
TRBD1	.	TRBJ2-7	TRBV6-6	CASSYSPGQLNYEQYF	TGTGCCAGCAGTTACTCGCCGGGACAGTTGAACTACGAGCAGTACTTC
.	.	TRBJ1-6	TRBV7-9	CASSLRPGANSPLHF	TGTGCCAGCAGCTTAAGGCCAGGGGCAAACTCACCCCTCCACTTT
TRBD1	.	TRBJ2-1	TRBV2	CASRDYRTGGYNEQFF	TGTGCCAGCAGGGACTACAGGACAGGGGGCTACAATGAGCAGTTCTTC
TRBD1	.	TRBJ2-2	TRBV11-2	CASSGQGGTGELFF	TGTGCCAGCAGCGGACAGGGTGGCACCGGGGAGCTGTTTTTT
.	.	TRBJ2-3	TRBV7-2	CASSPAARWTDTQYF	TGTGCCAGCAGCCCCGCGGCTCGGTGGACAGATACGCAGTATTTT
.	.	TRBJ2-7	TRBV5-1	CASSLTGSVYEQYF	TGCGCCAGCAGCTTGACAGGGTCGGTCTACGAGCAGTACTTC
.	.	TRBJ2-1	TRBV5-8	CASSLGSLGYEQFF	TGTGCCAGCAGCTTAGGCAGTTTGGGCTATGAGCAGTTCTTC
.	.	TRBJ1-2	TRBV29-1	CSARTFESGDGGYTF	TGCAGCGCCCGGACATTTGAAAGCGGGGATGGTGGCTACACCTTC
.	large	TRBJ2-1	TRBV27	CASSPTVEGEQFF	TGTGCCAGCAGTCCCACAGTTGAGGGTGAGCAGTTCTTC
TRBD1	.	TRBJ1-1	TRBV5-1	CASSFNRGNTEAFF	TGCGCCAGCAGCTTTAACAGGGGTAACACTGAAGCTTTCTTT
.	.	TRBJ2-7	TRBV19	CASSRWDKTYEQYF	TGTGCCAGTAGTAGGTGGGACAAAACCTACGAGCAGTACTTC
TRBD1	.	TRBJ1-1	TRBV6-1	CASAGQGSTEAFF	TGTGCCAGTGCGGGACAGGGAAGCACTGAAGCTTTCTTT
.	.	TRBJ1-6	TRBV28	CASLQEGENSPLHF	TGTGCCAGCCTGCAGGAGGGAGAGAATTCACCCCTCCACTTT
TRBD1	.	TRBJ2-5	TRBV10-3	CAISGGTAETQYF	TGTGCCATCAGTGGGGGGACAGCTGAGACCCAGTACTTC
.	.	TRBJ2-3	TRBV5-4	CASNERGTDTQYF	TGTGCCAGCAACGAGCGGGGCACAGATACGCAGTATTTT
.	.	TRBJ1-1	TRBV15	CATSRDTMAGKSGAFF	TGTGCCACCAGCAGAGATACTATGGCGGGGAAGAGTGGAGCTTTCTTT
.	.	TRBJ1-4	TRBV6-6	CASSYIGVDEKLFF	TGTGCCAGCAGTTACATCGGGGTGGATGAAAAACTGTTTTTT
.	.	TRBJ2-7	TRBV7-6	CASSQGGSTYEQYF	TGTGCCAGCAGCCAAGGGGGTTCTACCTACGAGCAGTACTTC
TRBD1	.	TRBJ1-1	TRBV5-1	CASSLKEQGTTEAFF	TGCGCCAGCAGCTTGAAGGAACAGGGGACCACTGAAGCTTTCTTT
TRBD1	.	TRBJ1-2	TRBV18	CASSPVPGQGTYGYTF	TGTGCCAGCTCACCGGTACCGGGACAGGGGACCTATGGCTACACCTTC
TRBD1	.	TRBJ1-1	TRBV5-6	CASSLVDRVNTEAFF	TGTGCCAGCAGCTTGGTTGACAGGGTGAACACTGAAGCTTTCTTT
TRBD1	.	TRBJ1-2	TRBV9	CASSVGVQGDGYTF	TGTGCCAGCAGCGTAGGGGTCCAGGGGGACGGCTACACCTTC
.	.	TRBJ2-3	TRBV4-1	CASSQGGRGSSTDTQYF	TGCGCCAGCAGCCAGGGGGGGCGGGGGTCTAGCACAGATACGCAGTATTTT
TRBD2	.	TRBJ2-1	TRBV18	CASSHQGTSGGPVQKQFF	TGTGCCAGCTCACACCAAGGGACTAGCGGGGGCCCCGTCCAGAAGCAGTTCTTC
.	.	TRBJ2-2	TRBV6-5	CASSRLAGELFF	TGTGCCAGCAGCCGACTAGCCGGGGAGCTGTTTTTT
.	.	TRBJ2-4	TRBV5-6	CASSLGQKLGEYF	TGTGCCAGCAGCCTCGGACAGAAACTAGGAGAGTACTTC
.	.	TRBJ1-1	TRBV5-1	CASSRPGEVNTEAFF	TGCGCCAGCAGCCGCCCCGGTGAGGTGAACACTGAAGCTTTCTTT
TRBD1	.	TRBJ2-7	TRBV6-6	CASSYGQGEEGYEQYF	TGTGCCAGCAGTTACGGACAGGGAGAGGAGGGGTACGAGCAGTACTTC
TRBD1	.	TRBJ1-2	TRBV19	CASGNRDRAGYTF	TGTGCCAGTGGGAACCGGGACAGGGCTGGCTACACCTTC
.	.	TRBJ2-3	TRBV10-2	CASSSGDTQYF	TGCGCCAGCAGTTCGGGAGATACGCAGTATTTT
.	.	TRBJ1-2	TRBV5-1	CASSLGSSGYTF	TGCGCCAGCAGCTTGGGGTCGAGTGGCTACACCTTC